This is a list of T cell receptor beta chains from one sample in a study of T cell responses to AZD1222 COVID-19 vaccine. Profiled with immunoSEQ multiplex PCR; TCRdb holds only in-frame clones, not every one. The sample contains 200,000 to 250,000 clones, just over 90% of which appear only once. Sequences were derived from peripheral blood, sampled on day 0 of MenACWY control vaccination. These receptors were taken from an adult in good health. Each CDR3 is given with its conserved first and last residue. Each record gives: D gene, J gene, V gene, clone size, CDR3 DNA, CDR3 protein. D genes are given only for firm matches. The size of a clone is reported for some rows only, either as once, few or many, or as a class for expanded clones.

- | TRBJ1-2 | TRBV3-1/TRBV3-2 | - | TGTGCCAGCAGCTTTTTGACTGGCTACACCTTC | CASSFLTGYTF
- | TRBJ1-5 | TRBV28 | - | TGTGCCAGCGGACTTTTGCAGGGAGGCCAGCCCCAGCATTTT | CASGLLQGGQPQHF
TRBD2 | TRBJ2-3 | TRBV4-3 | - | TGCGCCAGCAGCCAAGCGCTAGCGGGGGGCCCGGATACGCAGTATTTT | CASSQALAGGPDTQYF
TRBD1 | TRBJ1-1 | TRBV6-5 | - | TGTGCCAGCAGCGCAGGGGGGAACACTGAAGCTTTCTTT | CASSAGGNTEAFF
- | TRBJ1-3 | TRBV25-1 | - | TGTGCCAGCAGTTTTGGGGGAAACACCATATATTTT | CASSFGGNTIYF
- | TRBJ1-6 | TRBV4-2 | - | TGTGCCAGCAGCCAAGGGGGGGGGCCCAGCCACTTT | CASSQGGGPSHF
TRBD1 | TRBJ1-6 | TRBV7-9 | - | TGTGCCAGCAGCCAGGGACAGGGATTCTATAATTCACCCCTCCACTTT | CASSQGQGFYNSPLHF
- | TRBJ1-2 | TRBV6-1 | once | TGTGCCAGCAGTGAAGTGATCAGGGAAGGCTACACCTTC | CASSEVIREGYTF
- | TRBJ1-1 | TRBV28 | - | TGTGCCAGCACCGCTTTGGGGGGGGGCCCTGAAGCTTTCTTT | CASTALGGGPEAFF
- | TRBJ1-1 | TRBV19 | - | TGTGCCAGTAGTATAGATAACAGTATCACTGAAGCTTTCTTT | CASSIDNSITEAFF
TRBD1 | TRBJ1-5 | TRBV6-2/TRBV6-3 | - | TGTGCCAGCAGTTTTCGACAGGGGGGTCAGCCCCAGCATTTT | CASSFRQGGQPQHF
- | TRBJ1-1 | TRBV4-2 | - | TGTGCCAGCAGCCCGGCTTTGGGTGGAAGTACTGAAGCTTTCTTT | CASSPALGGSTEAFF
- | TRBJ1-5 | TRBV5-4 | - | TGTGCCAGCAGCTCCGGGGGCGCCAATCAGCCCCAGCATTTT | CASSSGGANQPQHF
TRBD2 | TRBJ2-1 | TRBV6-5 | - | TGTGCCAGCAGTTACAGCGAGGCGGGGGGACTAAATGAGCAGTTCTTC | CASSYSEAGGLNEQFF
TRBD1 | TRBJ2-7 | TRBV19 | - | TGTGCCAGTACTCAGACAGGGGGACTCTACGAGCAGTACTTC | CASTQTGGLYEQYF
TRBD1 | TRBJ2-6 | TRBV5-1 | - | TGCGCCAGCAGCGCCAGTTGGACAGGGGCCGCTGGGGCCAACGTCCTGACTTTC | CASSASWTGAAGANVLTF
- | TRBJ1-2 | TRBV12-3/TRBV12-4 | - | TGTGCCAGCAGTTTAGACAGAATAAATGGCTACACCTTC | CASSLDRINGYTF
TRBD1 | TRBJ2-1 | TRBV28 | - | TGTGCCAGCAGTTTGCCCTTGACAGGGAATGATGAGCAGTTCTTC | CASSLPLTGNDEQFF
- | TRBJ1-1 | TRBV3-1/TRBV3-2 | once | TGTGCCAGCAGCCAACTCGGGCGGGACACTGAAGCTTTCTTT | CASSQLGRDTEAFF
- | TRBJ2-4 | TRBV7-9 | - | TGTGCCAGCAGCCAGACGACGGGGGCTCAAAACATTCAGTACTTC | CASSQTTGAQNIQYF
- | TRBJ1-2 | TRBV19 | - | TGTGCCAGTAGTATCGGGCAGGCATATGGCTACACCTTC | CASSIGQAYGYTF
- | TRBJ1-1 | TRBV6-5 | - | TGTGCCAGCAGTTTATCCGGGACGGTGAACACTGAAGCTTTCTTT | CASSLSGTVNTEAFF
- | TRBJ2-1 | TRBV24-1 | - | TGTGCCACCAGTGACCGCTCGGGAGGGGGCCTCTACAATGAGCAGTTCTTC | CATSDRSGGGLYNEQFF